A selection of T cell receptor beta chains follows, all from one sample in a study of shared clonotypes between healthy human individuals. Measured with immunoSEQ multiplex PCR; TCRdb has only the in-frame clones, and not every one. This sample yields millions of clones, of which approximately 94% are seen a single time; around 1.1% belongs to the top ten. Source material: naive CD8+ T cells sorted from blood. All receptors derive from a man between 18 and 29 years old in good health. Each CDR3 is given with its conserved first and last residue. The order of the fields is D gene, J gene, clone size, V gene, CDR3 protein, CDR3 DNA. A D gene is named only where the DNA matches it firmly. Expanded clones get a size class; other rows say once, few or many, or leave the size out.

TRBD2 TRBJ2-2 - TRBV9 CASSGLAGDTGELFF TGTGCCAGCAGCGGACTAGCGGGGGACACCGGGGAGCTGTTTTTT
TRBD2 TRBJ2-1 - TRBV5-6 CASSLAMAGGYNEQFF TGTGCCAGCAGCTTGGCCATGGCGGGAGGATACAATGAGCAGTTCTTC
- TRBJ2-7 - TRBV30 CAWSVGGTYEQYF TGTGCCTGGAGTGTCGGTGGGACCTACGAGCAGTACTTC
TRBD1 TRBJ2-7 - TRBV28 CASSLRSGGSYEQYF TGTGCCAGCAGTTTACGGTCAGGGGGCTCCTACGAGCAGTACTTC
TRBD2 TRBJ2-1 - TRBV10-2 CASSPPTSGGVSYNEQFF TGCGCCAGCAGTCCCCCGACTAGCGGGGGGGTCTCCTACAATGAGCAGTTCTTC
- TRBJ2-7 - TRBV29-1 CSVPGTLAYEQYF TGCAGCGTACCCGGGACGCTTGCCTACGAGCAGTACTTC
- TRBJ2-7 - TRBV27 CASKPLRGVVGTPYEQYF TGTGCCAGCAAGCCCTTGAGGGGGGTGGTCGGTACACCCTACGAGCAGTACTTC
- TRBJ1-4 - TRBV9 CASSVDDEKLFF TGTGCCAGCAGCGTAGATGATGAAAAACTGTTTTTT
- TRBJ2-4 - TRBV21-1 CASSKAHRGSKNIQYF TGTGCCAGCAGCAAAGCGCACAGGGGATCCAAAAACATTCAGTACTTC
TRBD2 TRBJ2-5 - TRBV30 CAWSGGGPQETQYF TGTGCCTGGAGTGGGGGGGGACCCCAAGAGACCCAGTACTTC
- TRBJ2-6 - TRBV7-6 CASSFESPGANVLTF TGTGCCAGCAGCTTTGAGTCTCCTGGGGCCAACGTCCTGACTTTC
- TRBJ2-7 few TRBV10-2 CASSENSYEQYF TGCGCCAGCAGTGAGAACTCCTACGAGCAGTACTTC
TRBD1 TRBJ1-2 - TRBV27 CASSTTGGDYGYTF TGTGCCAGCAGTACGACAGGGGGCGACTATGGCTACACCTTC
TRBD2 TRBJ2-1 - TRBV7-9 CASSLAEREGDEQFF TGTGCCAGCAGCTTAGCGGAGCGGGAGGGGGATGAGCAGTTCTTC
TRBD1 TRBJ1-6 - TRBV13 CASSKGADNSPLHF TGTGCCAGCAGTAAGGGGGCAGATAATTCACCCCTCCACTTT
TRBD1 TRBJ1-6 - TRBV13 CASSTTGVDSPLHF TGTGCCAGCAGTACTACAGGGGTAGATTCACCCCTCCACTTT
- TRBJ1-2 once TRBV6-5 CATSSREGYTF TGTGCCACCTCGAGCAGGGAAGGCTACACCTTC
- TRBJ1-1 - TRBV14 CASSQDTSSYTEAFF TGTGCCAGCAGCCAAGATACGAGTTCGTACACTGAAGCTTTCTTT
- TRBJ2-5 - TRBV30 CACDREETQYF TGTGCCTGTGACCGTGAAGAGACCCAGTACTTC
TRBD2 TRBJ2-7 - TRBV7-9 CASSHRGTSGRYEQYF TGTGCCAGCAGCCATCGAGGGACTAGCGGGAGGTACGAGCAGTACTTC
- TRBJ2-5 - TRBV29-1 CSVDNRVEGQETQYF TGCAGCGTTGATAACAGGGTTGAGGGCCAAGAGACCCAGTACTTC
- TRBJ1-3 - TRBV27 CASSSGGLNTIYF TGTGCCAGCAGTTCGGGTGGCCTAAACACCATATATTTT
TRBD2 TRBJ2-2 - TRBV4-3 CASSHQYGGSNTGELFF TGCGCCAGCAGCCATCAATACGGGGGGTCGAACACCGGGGAGCTGTTTTTT
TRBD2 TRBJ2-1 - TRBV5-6 CASSLVAGSYNEQFF TGTGCCAGCAGCTTGGTAGCGGGTTCCTACAATGAGCAGTTCTTC
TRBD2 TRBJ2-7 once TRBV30 CAWRRSGTSYEQYF TGTGCCTGGAGACGTAGCGGGACTTCCTACGAGCAGTACTTC
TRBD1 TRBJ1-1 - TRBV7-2 CASSPRGWTEAFF TGTGCCAGCAGCCCCAGGGGGTGGACTGAAGCTTTCTTT
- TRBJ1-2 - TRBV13 CATKVGGGGYTF TGTGCCACCAAGGTTGGGGGAGGAGGCTACACCTTC
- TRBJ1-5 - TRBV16 CASSQNVLNQPQHF TGTGCCAGCAGCCAAAACGTCCTGAATCAGCCCCAGCATTTT
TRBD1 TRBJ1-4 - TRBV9 CASSTWTGHNEKLFF TGTGCCAGCAGCACTTGGACAGGTCATAATGAAAAACTGTTTTTT
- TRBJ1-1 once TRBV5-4 CASSLEEGTEAFF TGTGCCAGCAGCTTGGAAGAGGGGACTGAAGCTTTCTTT
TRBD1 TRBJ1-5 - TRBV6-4 CATGGEGQPQHF TGTGCCACAGGGGGGGAAGGTCAGCCCCAGCATTTT
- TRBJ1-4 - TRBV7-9 CASSPGTGEKLFF TGTGCCAGCAGCCCAGGAACGGGGGAAAAACTGTTTTTT
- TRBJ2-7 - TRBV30 CAWTAGSVHEQYF TGTGCCTGGACAGCAGGGAGCGTCCACGAGCAGTACTTC
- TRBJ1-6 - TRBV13 CASSLGVNSPLHF TGTGCCAGCAGCTTAGGAGTAAATTCACCCCTCCACTTT
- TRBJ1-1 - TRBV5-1 CASSLFPNTEAFF TGCGCCAGCAGCTTGTTTCCGAACACTGAAGCTTTCTTT
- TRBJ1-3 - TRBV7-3 CASSLAGGGNTIYF TGTGCCAGCAGCTTAGCCGGGGGAGGAAACACCATATATTTT
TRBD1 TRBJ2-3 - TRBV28 CASSFPDRDMTDTQYF TGTGCCAGCAGTTTTCCGGACAGGGATATGACAGATACGCAGTATTTT
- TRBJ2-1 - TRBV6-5 CASSYSAGVPINEQFF TGTGCCAGCAGTTACTCTGCAGGGGTACCGATCAATGAGCAGTTCTTC
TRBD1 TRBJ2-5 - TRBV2 CASSEAFGTAQETQYF TGTGCCAGCAGTGAAGCTTTTGGGACAGCCCAAGAGACCCAGTACTTC